The clone carrying this TCR beta chain came up many times. The PBMCs were taken from approximately 11 ml of fresh peripheral blood. Trimming cost V 5 bases and J 1 base; bases outside gene matches: 4. Germline V lookup: CDR1 SGHTA, CDR2 FQGNSA. CDR3 length: 15 residues. Amplification of TCR beta CDR3 regions used RNA as the template. A first-round RT-PCR of the TCR CDR3 used the HTBI primer set. Each CDR3 protein gets one entry after TCRdb re-called the multiplex PCR reads with MiXCR. The profile shows fewer than 700,000 distinct CDR3 sequences, roughly a sixth of them singletons. This entry belongs to a study of T cells in Graves' hyperthyroidism and ophthalmopathy.

The specimen was blood. The chain is built from TRBV7-2 and TRBJ2-1; TRBD2 aligns across 8 bases. This clonotype was sampled from a woman between 18 and 29 years old with Graves' ophthalmopathy. CDR3 amino acids: CASSRGGRSYNEQFF. The CDR3, as DNA: TGTGCCAGCAGCCGCGGGGGGCGATCCTACAATGAGCAGTTCTTC.